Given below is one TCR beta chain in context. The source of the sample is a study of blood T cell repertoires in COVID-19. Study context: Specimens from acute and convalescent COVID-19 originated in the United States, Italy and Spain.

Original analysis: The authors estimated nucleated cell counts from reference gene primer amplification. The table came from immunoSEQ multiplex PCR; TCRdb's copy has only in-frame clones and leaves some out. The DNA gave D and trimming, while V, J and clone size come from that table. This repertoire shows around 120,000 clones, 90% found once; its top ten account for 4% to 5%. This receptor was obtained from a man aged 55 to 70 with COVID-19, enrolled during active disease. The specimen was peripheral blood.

The CDR3 sequence: CASSEAETFNEQFF. The CDR3 coding sequence is TGTGCCAGCAGTGAAGCGGAGACTTTCAATGAGCAGTTCTTC. This chain uses TRBV6-1 with TRBJ2-1; D remains unclear. The length of the CDR3 is 14 residues. CDR1 MNHNS and CDR2 SASEGT come from the germline V gene. Trimming shortened V by 0 bases and J by 6 bases, and 9 bases separated the two germline ends.